The present T cell receptor beta chain was sequenced within a study of blood T cell repertoires in COVID-19. At the level of the study: The study drew acute and convalescent COVID-19 samples from the United States, Italy and Spain.

The table lists this clone with a few counts. Residents of about two dozen US areas, aged about 18 to 95 years, made up the participants. Exposed volunteers were people who met a COVID-19 case within 2 weeks before study entry. The CDR3 is 14 amino acids. Germline V gives CDR1 LNHNV, CDR2 YYDKDF (reference sequence). The V end was cut by 5 bases, the J end by 2 bases, with 13 bases between. TCRdb's copy holds only in-frame clones and misses some; the assay was immunoSEQ multiplex PCR. The profile covers 350,000 to 400,000 clones, with 90% to 95% appearing a single time and 0.7% to 0.95% taken by the ten largest.

The clonotype was recovered from a woman aged 40 to 50 who had been exposed to COVID-19. The chain couples TRBV15 to TRBJ2-7, with no clear D. Source material: PBMCs or T cells enriched from blood (not recorded which). CDR3 coding DNA: TGTGCCACCAGCTCGGGTCGGGTGGCCTACGAGCAGTACTTC. Amino acids: CATSSGRVAYEQYF.